These 18 T cell receptor beta chains originate from one sample sequenced in a study of blood T cell repertoires in COVID-19. TCRdb keeps only in-frame clones here, not all; method: immunoSEQ multiplex PCR. Among over 200,000 clones listed, 75% to 85% were seen once. The sample consisted of peripheral blood. The receptors come from a man between 35 and 55 years old who had recovered from COVID-19.

The gene calls are TRBV4-3 and TRBJ1-2; TRBD1 is a possible D gene (5 bases). V gave up 0 bases and J gave up 3 bases, with 17 bases separating them. This CDR3 comprises 17 residues. CDR1 is LGHNA and CDR2 is YSLEER in the germline V gene. The CDR3 DNA reads TGCGCCAGCAGCCAAGACCTCCCGCGGGGCCCCTACTATGGCTACACCTTC. It translates to CASSQDLPRGPYYGYTF.

V is TRBV4-3 and J is TRBJ2-2, with 10 bases aligning to TRBD2. The junction had 5 bases not matched to a gene; V was cut back by 3 bases and J by 4 bases. Germline loops: CDR1 LGHNA, CDR2 YSLEER. This CDR3 has 16 residues. This CDR3 is CASSHYGLAVTGELFF. DNA of the CDR3: TGCGCCAGCAGCCACTACGGACTAGCGGTCACCGGGGAGCTGTTTTTT.

This rearrangement joins TRBV27 to TRBJ2-2; perhaps TRBD2 as D (6 bases). Germline V gives CDR1 MNHEY, CDR2 SMNVEV (reference sequence). The CDR3 totals 14 residues. Between the trimmed V and J ends, which lost 6 bases and 2 bases, there was a span of 10 bases. CDR3 nucleotide sequence: TGTGCCAGCAGCCGGAGGGCCAACACCGGGGAGCTGTTTTTT. It is translated as CASSRRANTGELFF.

J is TRBJ2-1 and V is TRBV5-4; TRBD2 might be the D (5 bases). The CDR3 runs 13 residues. Germline V lookup: CDR1 SGHNT, CDR2 YYREEE (reference sequence). The V gene lost 6 bases and the J gene lost 6 bases, with 13 bases spanning the gap. CDR3 residues: CASNLVGSNEQFF. In DNA, the CDR3 is TGTGCCAGCAACCTGGTGGGGAGCAATGAGCAGTTCTTC. Variable domain in full (rest from reference TRBV5-4 and TRBJ2-1): ETGVTQSPTHLIKTRGQQVTLRCSSQSGHNTVSWYQQALGQGPQFIFQYYREEENGRGNFPPRFSGLQFPNYSSELNVNALELDDSALYLCASNLVGSNEQFFGPGTRLTVL.

This chain uses TRBV18 with TRBJ2-1; 7 bases map to TRBD2. Per germline, CDR1 KGHSH and CDR2 LQKENI. The V and J ends lost 2 bases and 1 base, in that order; junction bases with no gene match: 2. The CDR3 covers 15 residues. CDR3 amino acids: CASSPISGSYNEQFF. CDR3 nucleotide sequence: TGTGCCAGCTCACCAATTAGCGGGTCCTACAATGAGCAGTTCTTC.

This chain joins TRBV3-1 (or the pseudogene TRBV3-2) and TRBJ2-7; 10 bases map to TRBD2. Per the germline V gene, CDR1 is LGHDT and CDR2 is YNNKEL (reference sequence). The CDR3 is 17 residues long. With V trimmed by 1 base and J by 6 bases, 12 bases remained unmatched. The CDR3 DNA reads as TGTGCCAGCAGCCAAGTTTCAGGCGGACTAGCGGTCCCCGAGCAGTACTTC. It yields the protein CASSQVSGGLAVPEQYF.

The rearrangement uses TRBV30 and TRBJ1-2; no clear D gene. V lost 4 bases, J lost 8 bases, and 17 bases lay in between. The CDR3 has 13 amino acids. CDR1 and CDR2 from the germline V gene are GTSNPN and SVGIG (reference sequence). The CDR3 DNA reads as TGTGCCTGGACTTGGAATTTCGTGGAGGGCTACACCTTC. This sequence encodes CAWTWNFVEGYTF.

V and J are TRBV19 and TRBJ1-2; TRBD1 matches 7 bases. The CDR3 covers 17 residues. Germline CDR1 is LNHDA and CDR2 is SQIVND (reference sequence). V lost 7 bases and J lost 5; bases outside the gene matches: 19. DNA of the CDR3: TGTGCCAGTAACACTGGACAGGCTCTCGCTAGGCGATATGGCTACACCTTC. This gives the protein CASNTGQALARRYGYTF.

This chain joins TRBV11-2 and TRBJ1-2; 11 bases fit TRBD1. The CDR3 is 19 amino acids. V was clipped by 8 bases and J by 4 bases; unmatched bases: 21. The V gene's germline CDR1 is SGHAT and CDR2 FQNNGV. The CDR3 loop is CASLSVGGQGAPRGYGYTF. As DNA, the CDR3 is TGTGCCAGCCTCTCAGTGGGTGGACAGGGGGCACCCAGGGGCTATGGCTACACCTTC.

The V call is TRBV5-8, the J call TRBJ2-7; possible D gene TRBD1, 5 bases. V shed 5 bases and J shed 1 base, with 16 bases lying between them. The germline CDR1 and CDR2 sequences are SGHTS and YDEGEE. There are 15 residues in the CDR3. CDR3 in DNA: TGTGCCAGCAGGAGGCTTCCCCAGGGATCCTACGAGCAGTACTTC. Translated, it gives CASRRLPQGSYEQYF.

This clone showed up just once. The genes are TRBV20-1 and TRBJ2-7, with D possibly being TRBD1 (5 bases). The CDR3 covers 11 residues. V was clipped by 3 bases and J by 6 bases, with 9 bases between them. CDR1 and CDR2 from the germline V gene are DFQATT and SNEGSKA (reference sequence). The CDR3 loop is CSARTQGEQYF. CDR3 bases: TGCAGTGCTAGGACTCAGGGCGAGCAGTACTTC.

The chain links TRBV18 to TRBJ2-1; D is perhaps TRBD1 (6 bases). Germline loops: CDR1 KGHSH, CDR2 LQKENI. V was shortened by 5 bases and J by 7 bases, with 12 bases between the two germline ends. The CDR3 is made up of 13 amino acids. CDR3 sequence (DNA): TGTGCCAGCTCATCATCAGGGGAAAATGAGCAGTTCTTC. It is translated as CASSSSGENEQFF.

This chain uses TRBV2 with TRBJ2-7, with 8 bases lining up with TRBD1. The CDR3 contains 12 residues. The ends lost 6 bases at V and 3 bases at J; junction bases unmatched: 1. Germline values: CDR1 SNHLY, CDR2 FYNNEI. CDR3 nucleotide sequence: TGTGCCAGCAGGGACAGGGACTACGAGCAGTACTTC. Protein sequence: CASRDRDYEQYF.

J is TRBJ2-2 and V is TRBV10-2; 8 bases line up with TRBD2. CDR3 length: 15 amino acids. J gave up 3 bases and V 9 bases, and 9 bases lay outside the gene matches. The germline V gene encodes CDR1 WSHSY and CDR2 SAAADI. This chain's CDR3 is CASSGAPSYTGELFF. CDR3 sequence (DNA): TGCGCCAGTAGCGGGGCGCCCTCTTACACCGGGGAGCTGTTTTTT.

The chain joins TRBV5-1 to TRBJ2-1, with 10 bases lining up with TRBD2. The CDR3 loop spans 16 amino acids. J lost 3 bases, V lost 5 bases, and 8 bases had no gene match. CDR1 SGHRS and CDR2 YFSETQ come from the germline V gene. Here the CDR3 DNA reads TGCGCCAGCAGAACCACCGGGACTAGCGACTACAATGAGCAGTTCTTC. Its protein is CASRTTGTSDYNEQFF.

This rearrangement joins TRBV9 to TRBJ1-1, with D unresolved. The CDR3 sequence is 16 residues long. In germline, CDR1 is SGDLS, CDR2 YYNGEE. V was cut by 0 bases and J by 1 base, with 13 bases left in between. The CDR3 DNA sequence: TGTGCCAGCAGCGTAGTGTTTTCCGGAGGGAACACTGAAGCTTTCTTT. It specifies CASSVVFSGGNTEAFF.

The chain is built from TRBV20-1 and TRBJ2-7, with TRBD2 identical over 8 bases. This CDR3 spans 14 amino acids. In germline, CDR1 is DFQATT, CDR2 SNEGSKA (reference sequence). The junction had 6 bases not matched to a gene; V was cut back by 3 bases and J by 2 bases. In DNA, the CDR3 is TGCAGTGCTAGTAAGACTAGCGCGCCCTACGAGCAGTACTTC. Its translation: CSASKTSAPYEQYF.

The sample holds one count of this clone. The V and J genes are TRBV6-2 or TRBV6-3 and TRBJ2-7; no definite D call. With 2 bases removed from V and 3 bases from J, the gap between germline ends came to 8 bases. Germline loops: CDR1 MNHEY, CDR2 SVGEGT. The CDR3 is 13 amino acids. CDR3 sequence (DNA): TGTGCCAGCAGTTACGCCCCCTACTACGAGCAGTACTTC. Its translation is CASSYAPYYEQYF.